This T cell receptor beta chain was documented in a study of technical replicates of blood from several donors. CDR1 is MNHNS, CDR2 SASEGT, per germline. This CDR3 is 14 amino acids long. Trimming cost V 8 bases and J 8 bases; bases outside gene matches: 7. The repertoire was sequenced with immunoSEQ multiplex PCR; TCRdb's copy has only in-frame clones and lacks some. The data show roughly 100,000 clones, 96% seen once. Sequencing was performed on T cells isolated from PBMCs. This rearrangement joins TRBV6-1 to TRBJ2-2, with 11 bases lining up with TRBD2. The sequence was collected from a human donor in good health. The CDR3 sequence: CASGKLAGAGELFF. The CDR3 bases are TGTGCCAGCGGAAAACTAGCGGGAGCTGGGGAGCTGTTTTTT.